The rows below give T cell receptor beta chains drawn from one sample of a study of spatial heterogeneity in lung cancer. A single record per CDR3 protein comes from TCRdb applying MiXCR to the 5' RACE reads. The sample has about 17,000 distinct CDR3 sequences, about a fifth seen once; the top ten hold about 19%. Sequenced material: PBMCs, taken at surgery. The receptors were sampled from a female donor with early-stage non-small cell lung cancer. Both conserved end residues are part of each CDR3. The D gene is left open where the match is weak. Size is omitted from some rows. Given values are once, few, many or a class for expanded clones.

J: TRBJ2-3
V: TRBV7-9
size: medium-sized
D: .
DNA: TGTGCCAGCAGACCTAAGGGTGATACGCAGTATTTT
CDR3: CASRPKGDTQYF

J: TRBJ2-5
V: TRBV9
size: .
D: .
DNA: TGTGCCAGCAGCGTAGGCGGCTCGACACAAGAGACCCAGTACTTC
CDR3: CASSVGGSTQETQYF

J: TRBJ2-3
V: TRBV7-7
size: .
D: .
DNA: TGTGCTAGCAGCTTAGGCCAGGGCCCAGATACGCAGTATTTT
CDR3: CASSLGQGPDTQYF

J: TRBJ2-7
V: TRBV4-2
size: many
D: .
DNA: TGTGCCAGCAGCGAAGGATCGTTGGGGGATCTCAACGAGCAGTACTTC
CDR3: CASSEGSLGDLNEQYF

J: TRBJ2-3
V: TRBV5-1
size: many
D: .
DNA: TGCGCCAGCAGTCCTCAGTCGTACGGGATCGTCGGCACAGATACGCAGTATTTT
CDR3: CASSPQSYGIVGTDTQYF

J: TRBJ2-4
V: TRBV20-1
size: many
D: .
DNA: TGCAGTGCGGTGAGGAGGAGGCCAGCGGAAAACATTCAGTACTTC
CDR3: CSAVRRRPAENIQYF

J: TRBJ2-7
V: TRBV6-5
size: many
D: TRBD1
DNA: TGTGCCAGCAGTGATAGGACAGGCCCTTACGAGCAGTACTTC
CDR3: CASSDRTGPYEQYF

J: TRBJ2-7
V: TRBV5-6
size: few
D: TRBD2
DNA: TGTGCCAGCAGCTTGCGCCCAGGGACTAGTCTTACGGAGCAGTACTTC
CDR3: CASSLRPGTSLTEQYF

J: TRBJ2-1
V: TRBV7-9
size: .
D: TRBD1
DNA: TGTGCCAGCATCTCGACAGGGAGCCCCTACAATGAGCAGTTCTTC
CDR3: CASISTGSPYNEQFF

J: TRBJ2-1
V: TRBV7-4
size: many
D: TRBD2
DNA: TGTGCCAGCAGCTCTGAGAGCGGGAGGCCATACAATGAGCAGTTCTTC
CDR3: CASSSESGRPYNEQFF

J: TRBJ2-7
V: TRBV20-1
size: .
D: TRBD2
DNA: TGCAGTGCTATACCAATAAGCGGGAGTATATACGAGCAGTACTTC
CDR3: CSAIPISGSIYEQYF

J: TRBJ2-7
V: TRBV28
size: many
D: TRBD2
DNA: TGTGCCAGCAGTCCCGCCCCCCCGCGGGAGATCTACGAGCAGTACTTC
CDR3: CASSPAPPREIYEQYF

J: TRBJ2-3
V: TRBV12-3/TRBV12-4
size: many
D: TRBD2
DNA: TGTGCCAGCAGTTTTTCCCTAGCGGGGAACACAGATACGCAGTATTTT
CDR3: CASSFSLAGNTDTQYF

J: TRBJ2-3
V: TRBV6-5
size: .
D: .
DNA: TGTGCCAGCAGTGGTAGTGGGAGGCCAGATACGCAGTATTTT
CDR3: CASSGSGRPDTQYF

J: TRBJ2-7
V: TRBV10-2
size: .
D: .
DNA: TGCGCCAGCAGCTTGAGGGGAGTGGGCTCCTACGAGCAGTACTTC
CDR3: CASSLRGVGSYEQYF

J: TRBJ2-7
V: TRBV10-3
size: many
D: TRBD1
DNA: TGTGCCATCAGTGAGAAAACAGGGGGCCCCTACGAGCAGTACTTC
CDR3: CAISEKTGGPYEQYF

J: TRBJ2-4
V: TRBV5-6
size: many
D: .
DNA: TGTGCCAGCAGCTTGGGTGGTAGCCTAGCCAAAAACATTCAGTACTTC
CDR3: CASSLGGSLAKNIQYF

J: TRBJ1-3
V: TRBV12-3/TRBV12-4
size: medium-sized
D: .
DNA: TGTGCCAGCAGTTTAGCGCCTACGGCTGGAAACACCATATATTTT
CDR3: CASSLAPTAGNTIYF

J: TRBJ2-1
V: TRBV27
size: many
D: .
DNA: TGTGCCAGCAGTAGCCGGACACAAAACAATGAGCAGTTCTTC
CDR3: CASSSRTQNNEQFF

J: TRBJ2-6
V: TRBV7-9
size: .
D: TRBD1
DNA: TGTGCCAGCAGCTTCGGGACAGGGTCTGGGGCCAAAGTCCTGACTTTC
CDR3: CASSFGTGSGAKVLTF

J: TRBJ1-6
V: TRBV28
size: many
D: .
DNA: TGTGCCAGCAGTTTCGGCCAGCCGAATTCACCCCTCCACTTT
CDR3: CASSFGQPNSPLHF

J: TRBJ1-1
V: TRBV18
size: many
D: .
DNA: TGTGCCAGCTCACCACCATACGGGACTGAAGCTTTCTTT
CDR3: CASSPPYGTEAFF

J: TRBJ2-1
V: TRBV11-3
size: .
D: TRBD2
DNA: TGTGCCAGCAGCTCGGGACTAGCGGGATCGTATGAGCAGTTCTTC
CDR3: CASSSGLAGSYEQFF

J: TRBJ2-1
V: TRBV3-1
size: few
D: .
DNA: TGTGCCAGCAGCTCAGGGGTTGGGGGCTGGGATGAGCAGTTCTTC
CDR3: CASSSGVGGWDEQFF